The 21 T cell receptor beta chains reported below all come from one sample, sequenced in a study of T cells of healthy individuals (dated by TCRdb to 2016 to 2019). The library was built by means of 5' RACE. The sequencer listed for this sample is Illumina MiSeq. In-frame beta chains were kept once TCRdb had trimmed the public reads at Q25 with fastp and called clones with MiXCR. CDR3 protein duplicates are merged, each entry listing the most common genes and DNA. Recorded for this sample are some 85,000 distinct CDR3 sequences; about 5% of them occurred a single time. Of the sample, 7% to 9% is held by the ten largest clones. The receptors come from a female donor in good health.

This clonotype was detected ten times or more. The J gene is TRBJ1-1, the V gene TRBV9, with 7 nucleotides matching TRBD1. Germline values: CDR1 SGDLS, CDR2 YYNGEE. The CDR3 is 13 amino acids. J was trimmed by 7 bases and V by 0 bases; bases with no gene match: 3. The CDR3 protein is CASSVDRGGEAFF. CDR3 coding DNA: TGTGCCAGCAGCGTAGACAGGGGTGGTGAAGCTTTCTTT. Full variable domain (outside the CDR3, taken from reference TRBV9 and TRBJ1-1): DSGVTQTPKHLITATGQRVTLRCSPRSGDLSVYWYQQSLDQGLQFLIQYYNGEERAKGNILERFSAQQFPDLHSELNLSSLELGDSALYFCASSVDRGGEAFFGQGTRLTVV.

As for this clonotype: The junction does not match germline at one end; this may be a read error. The J gene is TRBJ1-1, the V gene TRBV5-6; 8 nucleotides line up with TRBD1. This CDR3 has 16 amino acids. Germline lookup yields CDR1 SGHDT and CDR2 YYEEEE. Here the CDR3 DNA reads TGTGTCAGCAGCTTATTTGGACAGGGCGGATGGACTGAAGTTTTCTTT. Translated: CVSSLFGQGGWTEVFF.

This clonotype has at least ten counts. The rearrangement joins TRBV9 to TRBJ1-4; 7 bases align to TRBD1. The germline CDR1 and CDR2 sequences are SGDLS and YYNGEE. The CDR3 is 17 residues long. J lost 0 bases, V lost 2 bases, and 7 bases had no gene match. CDR3 protein: CASSVGGQLTTNEKLFF. The CDR3 DNA sequence: TGTGCCAGCAGCGTGGGGGGACAGCTAACAACTAATGAAAAACTGTTTTTT.

This clonotype was counted ten times or more. The chain combines TRBV12-3 or TRBV12-4 with TRBJ1-5, with D hard to call. The CDR3 is 14 amino acids. Trimming left V 3 bases short and J 1 base short, with 7 bases between. This CDR3 reads CASSLSRSNQPQHF. In DNA, the CDR3 is TGTGCCAGCAGTTTGAGTCGGAGCAATCAGCCCCAGCATTTT.

This clonotype was found many times. The CDR3 sequence: CASSGTLPMNTEAFF. The CDR3 DNA reads TGTGCCAGCAGTGGGACACTCCCGATGAACACTGAAGCTTTCTTT. V and J are TRBV12-3 or TRBV12-4 and TRBJ1-1; TRBD1 is a possible D gene (6 bases). The CDR3 contains 15 residues. Trimming took off 5 bases at V and 0 bases at J, with 13 bases between the two ends.

The rearrangement joins TRBV6-5 to TRBJ1-1; the D is unclear. V lost 3 bases and J lost 5, with 13 bases in between. Germline-derived CDR1 and CDR2 are MNHEY and SVGAGI. The CDR3 loop spans 14 amino acids. CDR3 coding DNA: TGTGCCAGCAGTTATTCTCGGGGTTATACTGAAGCTTTCTTT. Amino acid sequence: CASSYSRGYTEAFF.

This clonotype was observed a handful of times. The rearrangement links TRBV20-1 to TRBJ2-5, with D tentatively TRBD1 or TRBD2 (5 bases each). The CDR3 runs to 15 residues. Trimming took off 2 bases at V and 2 bases at J, with 15 bases between the two ends. Germline-derived CDR1 and CDR2 are DFQATT and SNEGSKA (reference sequence). Here the CDR3 DNA reads TGCAGTGCTAGACCTTATGGGGGTCAACAAGAGACCCAGTACTTC. Translation gives CSARPYGGQQETQYF.

Ten or more counts support this clonotype. This chain joins TRBV11-2 and TRBJ2-3, with D possibly being TRBD2 (6 bases). The CDR3 loop spans 16 amino acids. V was cut by 1 base and J by 5 bases, with 16 bases left in between. Germline CDR1 and CDR2: SGHAT and FQNNGV. CDR3 in amino acids: CASSLVLARSGDTQYF. CDR3 DNA sequence: TGTGCCAGCAGCTTAGTTCTAGCGCGTTCTGGAGATACGCAGTATTTT.

The sample holds many counts of this clonotype. The chain employs TRBV7-3 and TRBJ2-1; 10 bases are a match to TRBD2. Germline trimming cut 1 base from V and 9 bases from J; bases unmatched to any gene: 6. CDR1 is SGHTA and CDR2 is FQGTGA in the germline V gene. This CDR3 is built from 15 residues. The CDR3 loop is CASSLSSGRFTEQFF. In DNA, the CDR3 is TGTGCCAGCAGCTTAAGTAGCGGGAGGTTTACTGAGCAGTTCTTC.

The chain uses TRBV3-1 and TRBJ1-1; 7 nucleotides agree with TRBD1. Germline lookup yields CDR1 LGHDT and CDR2 YNNKEL (reference sequence). CDR3 length: 15 residues. The V and J ends lost 4 bases and 2 bases, in that order; junction bases with no gene match: 7. The CDR3 reads CASSPTGTVNTEAFF. Here the CDR3 DNA reads TGTGCCAGCAGCCCCACTGGGACAGTAAACACTGAAGCTTTCTTT.

The chain carries TRBV20-1 and TRBJ2-1; D is uncertain. Germline V gives CDR1 DFQATT, CDR2 SNEGSKA (reference sequence). The CDR3 has 11 residues. The germline V and J ends were trimmed by 5 bases and 5 bases, with 7 bases remaining between them. Written as DNA, the CDR3 is TGCAGTGCTGGGTATAACAATGAGCAGTTCTTC. Its protein product is CSAGYNNEQFF.

This clonotype has at least ten counts. V gene TRBV7-2 combines with J gene TRBJ2-2; 7 bases align to TRBD2. Germline-derived CDR1 and CDR2 are SGHTA and FQGNSA. Trimming at V came to 3 bases and at J to 3 bases, leaving 4 bases not matched to a gene. CDR3 length equals 15 residues. The CDR3 here is CASSFIAGYTGELFF. The CDR3 DNA reads as TGTGCCAGCAGCTTTATAGCGGGCTACACCGGGGAGCTGTTTTTT.

Ten or more counts support this clonotype. This chain joins TRBV29-1 and TRBJ2-5; 10 bases agree with TRBD1. CDR3 length: 11 amino acids. Per the germline V gene, CDR1 is SQVTM and CDR2 is ANQGSEA. V lost 6 bases to trimming and J lost 5 bases; unmatched junction nucleotides: 0. The CDR3 region has the DNA TGCAGCGTGGGACAGGGGGAGACCCAGTACTTC. Its translation: CSVGQGETQYF.

This clonotype showed up many times. V and J are TRBV12-5 and TRBJ1-5; D is possibly TRBD1 (6 bases). The CDR3 is made up of 21 amino acids. The ends were cut back, 5 bases at V and 0 bases at J, with 29 bases in the middle. Germline CDR1 is LGHNT and CDR2 is FRNRAP. Here the CDR3 reads CASGLPPTWWEGGISNQPQHF. In DNA, the CDR3 is TGTGCTAGTGGTCTCCCCCCCACCTGGTGGGAAGGGGGGATTAGCAATCAGCCCCAGCATTTT.

V is TRBV27 and J is TRBJ2-5; either TRBD1 or TRBD2 may supply D (6 bases each). Trimming removed 5 bases from V and 2 bases from J, with 15 bases in between. CDR1 is MNHEY, CDR2 SMNVEV, per germline (reference sequence). The CDR3 is made up of 15 amino acids. CDR3 amino acids: CASSRGTSAQETQYF. The CDR3 DNA follows: TGTGCCAGCAGTCGCGGGACATCCGCGCAAGAGACCCAGTACTTC.

This clonotype was counted only a few times. The chain carries TRBV6-5 and TRBJ2-5, with a possible D match to TRBD1 (8 bases). The CDR3 spans 15 residues. Trimming shortened V by 0 bases and J by 4 bases, and 12 bases separated the two germline ends. Germline V gene lookup returns CDR1 MNHEY and CDR2 SVGAGI. The CDR3 coding sequence is TGTGCCAGCAGTTACTCACAGGGGGGGGGAGAGACCCAGTACTTC. Its translation: CASSYSQGGGETQYF.

This clonotype occurred a few times. The CDR3 loop is CASSVGTGTSGISTDTQYF. The CDR3 bases are TGTGCCAGCAGCGTAGGGACCGGGACTAGCGGGATAAGCACAGATACGCAGTATTTT. The V call is TRBV9, the J call TRBJ2-3, with 13 bases identical to TRBD2. CDR1 SGDLS and CDR2 YYNGEE come from the germline V gene. V lost 0 bases and J lost 0; bases outside the gene matches: 7. CDR3 size: 19 residues.

There are many counts of this clonotype. This rearrangement joins TRBV7-9 to TRBJ2-2; 12 nucleotides align to TRBD2. The CDR3 runs to 17 residues. Trimming removed 5 bases from V and 6 bases from J; junction bases left unmatched: 10. Germline loops: CDR1 SEHNR, CDR2 FQNEAQ (reference sequence). The CDR3 loop reads CASSRTSGMGASGELFF. CDR3 nucleotide sequence: TGTGCCAGCAGCCGGACTAGCGGGATGGGGGCATCCGGGGAGCTGTTTTTT.

This clonotype was seen ten or more times. The CDR3 reads CASRLSASSYTDTQYF. DNA for the CDR3: TGTGCCAGCAGGCTCTCGGCATCTTCTTACACAGATACGCAGTATTTT. This chain connects TRBV5-4 to TRBJ2-3; D uncertain. This CDR3 contains 16 residues. V shed 5 bases and J shed 2 bases, with 18 bases lying between them. Germline-derived CDR1 and CDR2 are SGHNT and YYREEE (reference sequence).

This clonotype came up many times. The gene calls are TRBV5-1 and TRBJ1-1, with a weak D call TRBD1 (5 bases). CDR1 is SGHRS and CDR2 is YFSETQ in the germline V gene. The CDR3 runs to 15 residues. Trimming took off 0 bases at V and 1 base at J, with 10 bases between the two ends. In DNA, the CDR3 is TGCGCCAGCAGCTTGGGAGGGACGGCGAACACTGAAGCTTTCTTT. Its protein product is CASSLGGTANTEAFF.

This clonotype was detected many times. The rearrangement uses TRBV6-1 and TRBJ2-7, with D perhaps assigned TRBD1 or TRBD2 (5 bases each). The CDR3 has 13 residues. Trimming left V 1 base short and J 5 bases short, with 9 bases between. Germline V gene lookup returns CDR1 MNHNS and CDR2 SASEGT. CDR3 protein: CASSEERGHEQYF. For the CDR3, the DNA is TGTGCCAGCAGTGAAGAACGGGGACACGAGCAGTACTTC.